Listed here is a single T cell receptor (beta chain). The antigen remains undetermined. The repertoire was sequenced with immunoSEQ multiplex PCR; TCRdb's copy has only in-frame clones and lacks some. The sample has over 4,000 clones; approximately 92% are singletons. The data stem from a study of PD-1 blockade in classical Hodgkin lymphoma. The CDR3 has 16 amino acids. V was cut by 0 bases and J by 3 bases, with 12 bases left in between. Germline V CDR1 and CDR2: MGHRA, YSYEKL. Whole-study findings and limits: The causes of the repertoire differences, possibly disease activity or prior therapy, remain undefined. Newly diagnosed patients were reported to start with lower TCR diversity than healthy donors.

As to time point: newly diagnosed, previously untreated cHL patient sample. Thawed PBMCs were the source of CD8+ T cells, obtained through magnetic negative selection. Comparison came from newly diagnosed, untreated classical Hodgkin lymphoma PBMCs. This sequence joins TRBV4-1 and TRBJ1-5; no reliable D call. The receptor was derived from a human donor with classical Hodgkin lymphoma. Sequencing was carried out using CD8+ T cells from blood. CDR3 sequence: CASSQDTADDNQPQHF. The CDR3 nucleotides read TGCGCCAGCAGCCAAGATACGGCGGATGACAATCAGCCCCAGCATTTT.